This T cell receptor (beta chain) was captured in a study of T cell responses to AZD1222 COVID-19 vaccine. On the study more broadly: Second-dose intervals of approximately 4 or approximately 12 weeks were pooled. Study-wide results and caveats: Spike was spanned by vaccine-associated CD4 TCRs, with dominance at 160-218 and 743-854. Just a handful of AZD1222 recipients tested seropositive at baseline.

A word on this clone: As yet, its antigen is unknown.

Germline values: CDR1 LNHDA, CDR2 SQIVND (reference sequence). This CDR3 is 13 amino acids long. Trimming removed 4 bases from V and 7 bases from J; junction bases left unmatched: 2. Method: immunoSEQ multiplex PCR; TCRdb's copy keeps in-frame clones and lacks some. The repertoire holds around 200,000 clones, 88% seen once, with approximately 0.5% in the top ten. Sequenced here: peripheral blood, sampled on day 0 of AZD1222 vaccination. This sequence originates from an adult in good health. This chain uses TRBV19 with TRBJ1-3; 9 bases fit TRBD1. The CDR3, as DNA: TGTGCCAGTAGTACTGACAGGGGGAACACCATATATTTT. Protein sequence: CASSTDRGNTIYF.